Shown below are 5 T cell receptor beta chains from a single sample sequenced in a study of CD8+CD57+ T cells in acquired aplastic anemia. Using genomic DNA as the template, TCR beta VDJ and CDR3 profiling was carried out. TCRdb itself ran the reads through MiXCR, one entry per CDR3 protein. The table has a few hundred thousand distinct CDR3 sequences, around 60% seen once; the top ten hold around 28%. Material: sorted CD4+, CD8+, or CD8+CD57+ T cells (not recorded which) from PBMCs. The receptors come from a human donor in good health.

For the CDR3, the DNA is TGTGCCAGCAGCTTGAATGTCTATGGCTACACCTTC. Translating gives CASSLNVYGYTF. This sequence joins TRBV5-4 and TRBJ1-2; no firm D call. Germline loops: CDR1 SGHNT, CDR2 YYREEE (reference sequence). The CDR3 spans 12 residues. V shed 1 base and J shed 4 bases, with 5 bases lying between them.

This clonotype was counted between two and nine times. This chain uses TRBV6-1 with TRBJ2-7; no clear D. The germline V gene encodes CDR1 MNHNS and CDR2 SASEGT. Trimming stripped 2 bases from V and 0 bases from J, with 8 bases between. This CDR3 contains 14 residues. CDR3 DNA: TGTGCCAGCAGTGAAAGGTGGACCTCCTACGAGCAGTACTTC. It yields the protein CASSERWTSYEQYF.

V is TRBV7-6 and J is TRBJ2-5, with D possibly matching TRBD1 (5 bases). V lost 2 bases and J lost 2, with 9 bases in between. The CDR3 loop spans 14 amino acids. The germline gives CDR1 SGHVS, CDR2 FNYEAQ. The CDR3, as DNA: TGTGCCAGCAGCTTATACCAGGGTCAAGAGACCCAGTACTTC. Translation gives CASSLYQGQETQYF.

This clonotype was recorded only once. The chain carries TRBV5-6 and TRBJ1-2; D not certain. The V gene's germline CDR1 is SGHDT and CDR2 YYEEEE. Trimming cost V 0 bases and J 4 bases, with 4 bases left between them. This CDR3 spans 12 amino acids. This CDR3 is CASSLDGYGYTF. CDR3 DNA: TGTGCCAGCAGCTTGGACGGCTATGGCTACACCTTC.

This clonotype appeared many times. The rearrangement uses TRBV27 and TRBJ2-7; 11 bases align to TRBD2. From germline, CDR1 is MNHEY and CDR2 SMNVEV (reference sequence). This CDR3 contains 15 residues. Trimming at V came to 4 bases and at J to 3 bases, leaving 5 bases not matched to a gene. The DNA for the CDR3 is TGTGCCAGCAGTTATGGGGGGACTAGCGGCTACGAGCAGTACTTC. It translates to CASSYGGTSGYEQYF.